This T cell receptor beta chain was observed in a study of T cells in Graves' hyperthyroidism and ophthalmopathy. Findings and caveats of the study: Most expanded thyroid clonotypes above 0.001 recurred in blood.

RNA transcripts served as the template for amplifying TCR beta CDR3 regions. The TCR CDR3 was amplified in a first-round RT-PCR using the HTBI primer set. TCRdb used MiXCR to reprocess the multiplex PCR reads, holding one entry per CDR3 protein. Of fewer than 350,000 distinct CDR3 sequences detected, roughly 21% appear once; the ten largest clones hold around 48%. In this sample, this clonotype turned up many times. Antigen unknown. The ends lost 3 bases at V and 4 bases at J; junction bases unmatched: 16. The CDR3 contains 18 residues. The material sequenced was blood. The sequence came from a woman aged 45-65 years with Graves' hyperthyroidism. The genes are TRBV12-3 or TRBV12-4 and TRBJ2-7; 9 bases map to TRBD2. The CDR3 bases are TGTGCCAGCAGTTTCAAGGGATTTATGCGGGAGGGCGGGTACGAGCAGTACTTC. Residues: CASSFKGFMREGGYEQYF.